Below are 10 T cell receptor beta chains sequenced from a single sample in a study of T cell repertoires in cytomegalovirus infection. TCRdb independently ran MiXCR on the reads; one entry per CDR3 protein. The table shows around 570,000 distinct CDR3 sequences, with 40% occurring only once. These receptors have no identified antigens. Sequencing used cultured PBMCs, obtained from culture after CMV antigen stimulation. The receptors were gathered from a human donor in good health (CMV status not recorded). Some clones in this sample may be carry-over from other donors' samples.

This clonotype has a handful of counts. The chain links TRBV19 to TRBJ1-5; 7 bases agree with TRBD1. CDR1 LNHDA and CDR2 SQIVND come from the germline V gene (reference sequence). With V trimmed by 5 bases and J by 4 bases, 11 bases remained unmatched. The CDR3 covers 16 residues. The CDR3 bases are TGTGCCAGTAGTCTTGACAGGGCTTTTGCGAATCAGCCCCAGCATTTT. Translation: CASSLDRAFANQPQHF. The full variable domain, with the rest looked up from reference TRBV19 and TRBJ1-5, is DGGITQSPKYLFRKEGQNVTLSCEQNLNHDAMYWYRQDPGQGLRLIYYSQIVNDFQKGDIAEGYSVSREKKESFPLTVTSAQKNPTAFYLCASSLDRAFANQPQHFGDGTRLSIL.

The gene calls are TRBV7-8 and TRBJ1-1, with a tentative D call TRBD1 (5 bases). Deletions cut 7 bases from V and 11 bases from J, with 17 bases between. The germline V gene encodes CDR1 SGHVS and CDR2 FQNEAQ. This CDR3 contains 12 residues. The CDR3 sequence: CASTTMGGWAFF. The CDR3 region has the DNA TGTGCCAGCACTACCATGGGGGGATGGGCTTTCTTT.

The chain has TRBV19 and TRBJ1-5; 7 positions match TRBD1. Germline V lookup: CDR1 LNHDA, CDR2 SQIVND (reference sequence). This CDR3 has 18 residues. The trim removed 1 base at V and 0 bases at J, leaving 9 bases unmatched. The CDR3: CASSIGRDSWYSNQPQHF. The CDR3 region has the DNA TGTGCCAGTAGTATAGGTCGGGACAGCTGGTATAGCAATCAGCCCCAGCATTTT.

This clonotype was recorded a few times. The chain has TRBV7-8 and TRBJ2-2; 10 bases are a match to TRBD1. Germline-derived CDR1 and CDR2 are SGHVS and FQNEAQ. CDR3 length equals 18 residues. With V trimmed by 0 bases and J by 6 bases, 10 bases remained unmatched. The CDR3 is CASSLAGTGELFPGELFF. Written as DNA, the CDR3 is TGTGCCAGCAGCTTAGCCGGGACAGGGGAACTATTTCCCGGGGAGCTGTTTTTT.

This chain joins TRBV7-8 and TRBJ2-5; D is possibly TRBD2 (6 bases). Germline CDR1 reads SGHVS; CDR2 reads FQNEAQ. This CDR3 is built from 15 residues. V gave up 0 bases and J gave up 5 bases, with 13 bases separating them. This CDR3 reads CASSLAGTYRETQYF. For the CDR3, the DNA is TGTGCCAGCAGCTTAGCCGGGACTTACCGCGAGACCCAGTACTTC.

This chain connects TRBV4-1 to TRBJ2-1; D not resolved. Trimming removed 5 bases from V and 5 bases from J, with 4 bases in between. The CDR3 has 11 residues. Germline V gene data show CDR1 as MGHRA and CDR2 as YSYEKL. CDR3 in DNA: TGCGCCAGCAGCGCAGACAATGAGCAGTTCTTC. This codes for CASSADNEQFF.

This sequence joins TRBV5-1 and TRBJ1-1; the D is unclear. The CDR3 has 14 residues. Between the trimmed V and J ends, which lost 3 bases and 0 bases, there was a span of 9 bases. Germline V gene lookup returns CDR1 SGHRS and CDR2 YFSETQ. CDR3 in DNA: TGCGCCAGCAGCTCATCAGGCATGAACACTGAAGCTTTCTTT. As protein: CASSSSGMNTEAFF.

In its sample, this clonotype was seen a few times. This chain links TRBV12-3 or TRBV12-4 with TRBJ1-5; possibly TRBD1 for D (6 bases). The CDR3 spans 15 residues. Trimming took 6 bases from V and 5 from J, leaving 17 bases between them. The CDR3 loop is CASSKRTGTDQPQHF. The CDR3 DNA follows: TGTGCCAGCAGCAAGAGAACAGGGACCGATCAGCCCCAGCATTTT.

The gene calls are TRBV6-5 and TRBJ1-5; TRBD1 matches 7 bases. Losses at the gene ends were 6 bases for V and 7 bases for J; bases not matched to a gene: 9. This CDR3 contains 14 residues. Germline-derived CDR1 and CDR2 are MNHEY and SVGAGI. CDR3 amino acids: CASRYRQGGQPQHF. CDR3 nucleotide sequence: TGTGCCAGCAGATACCGACAGGGTGGACAGCCCCAGCATTTT.

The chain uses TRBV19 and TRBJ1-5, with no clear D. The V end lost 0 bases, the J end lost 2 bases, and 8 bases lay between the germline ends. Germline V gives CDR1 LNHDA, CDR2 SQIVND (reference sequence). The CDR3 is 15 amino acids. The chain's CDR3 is CASSIDALGNQPQHF. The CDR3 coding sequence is TGTGCCAGTAGTATAGATGCCCTTGGCAATCAGCCCCAGCATTTT.